Listed below are T cell receptor beta chains from one sample, sequenced in a study of T cells in Graves' hyperthyroidism and ophthalmopathy. TCRdb recomputed calls from the multiplex PCR reads with MiXCR, one row per CDR3 protein. The table records around 340,000 distinct CDR3 sequences, 15% to 20% of them present only once. Sequenced: blood. The receptors derive from a man between 25 and 39 years old with Graves' hyperthyroidism. The CDR3 runs from the conserved cysteine through the conserved F or W. D genes are given only for firm matches. Rows give clone size only sometimes, using once, few, many, or a class for an expanded clone.

v_gene,abundance,d_gene,j_gene,CDR3nt,CDR3aa
TRBV5-1,many,TRBD1,TRBJ2-7,TGCGCCAGCAGCTTAACAGGGGACGGGGTGTACGAGCAGTACTTC,CASSLTGDGVYEQYF
TRBV7-2,NA,NA,TRBJ2-2,TGTGCCAGCAGCTTGGACAGATACACCGGGGAGCTGTTTTTT,CASSLDRYTGELFF
TRBV7-9,many,NA,TRBJ2-3,TGTGCCAGCAGCTTTGCGGGCCGCCTAGATACGCAGTATTTT,CASSFAGRLDTQYF
TRBV4-1,NA,NA,TRBJ2-7,TGCGCCAGCAGCCAAGATCTAGCCGAGCAGTACTTC,CASSQDLAEQYF
TRBV30,many,NA,TRBJ1-6,TGTGCCTGGAGTGATGTAGATCCCTATAATTCACCCCTCCACTTT,CAWSDVDPYNSPLHF
TRBV24-1,few,NA,TRBJ2-1,TGTGCCACCAGTGACATTTATGAGCAGTTCTTC,CATSDIYEQFF
TRBV7-8,many,TRBD2,TRBJ2-5,TGTGCCAGCAGTTCCCCAGCGGGAGTAAAAGAGACCCAGTACTTC,CASSSPAGVKETQYF
TRBV7-2,many,NA,TRBJ2-7,TGTGCCAGCAGCTTTAGGACCAACTCCTACGAGCAGTACTTC,CASSFRTNSYEQYF
TRBV30,many,NA,TRBJ2-1,TGTGCCTCCGGACATGGAAATGAGCAGTTCTTC,CASGHGNEQFF
TRBV3-1,many,NA,TRBJ1-2,TGTGCCAGCAGCCAATTTATCGGGACACTCTATGGCTACACCTTC,CASSQFIGTLYGYTF
TRBV5-4,NA,TRBD2,TRBJ2-1,TGTGCCAGCGGCGTAGCGGGAGCTCGGCAGTTCTTC,CASGVAGARQFF
TRBV20-1,many,TRBD2,TRBJ2-7,TGCAGTGCTCGACTAGCGGGAAGGTACGAGCAGTACTTC,CSARLAGRYEQYF
TRBV6-5,NA,NA,TRBJ2-7,TGTGCCAGCAGTTACTCCTTCCGGGACCAGTCCGAGCAGTACTTC,CASSYSFRDQSEQYF
TRBV27,few,NA,TRBJ2-5,TGTGCCAGCAGTTTAAAGGGGGTGTACCAAGAGACCCAGTACTTC,CASSLKGVYQETQYF
TRBV7-2,many,TRBD2,TRBJ2-5,TGTGCCAGCAGCTTTAATAGCGGGAGTGAGACCCAGTACTTC,CASSFNSGSETQYF
TRBV2,many,NA,TRBJ2-7,TGTGCCAGCCAAACCCGGGACTTGAGAGAGCAGTACTTC,CASQTRDLREQYF
TRBV5-1,few,NA,TRBJ2-3,TGCGCCAGCAGCTTGCGGGGGTCGGGAGCAGATACGCAGTATTTT,CASSLRGSGADTQYF
TRBV12-3/TRBV12-4,NA,TRBD2,TRBJ2-1,TGTGCCAGCAGTTTACTTGGGACTAGCGGGAGGGGATACAATGAGCAGTTCTTC,CASSLLGTSGRGYNEQFF
TRBV7-2,many,TRBD2,TRBJ2-7,TGTGCCAGCAGCTTAGGGCCTAGCGGGACCTACGAGCAGTACTTC,CASSLGPSGTYEQYF
TRBV2,NA,TRBD2,TRBJ2-7,TGTGCCAGCAGTTTTCGAAGCGGGAGGGCAGGCGAGCAGTACTTC,CASSFRSGRAGEQYF
TRBV5-1,few,NA,TRBJ1-4,TGCGCCAGCAGCCCGGGGGGCAGCCCCAATGAAAAACTGTTTTTT,CASSPGGSPNEKLFF
TRBV4-1,few,TRBD1,TRBJ1-5,TGCGCCAGCAGCCAAGAACCGACAGGGGGCAATCAGCCCCAGCATTTT,CASSQEPTGGNQPQHF
TRBV6-2/TRBV6-3,NA,NA,TRBJ1-5,TGTGCCAACCCTAGGGGTCAGCCCCAGCATTTT,CANPRGQPQHF
TRBV5-6,few,NA,TRBJ2-1,TGTGCCAGCAGCTTAGGGGATGCAGATTCTGAGCAGTTCTTC,CASSLGDADSEQFF
TRBV19,once,NA,TRBJ1-2,TGTGCCAGTAGTATTAGGCAGGCCCCCAGTGGAGGCTACACCTTC,CASSIRQAPSGGYTF
TRBV6-1,NA,NA,TRBJ2-1,TGTGCCAGCAGTTACGCCCCGGGGTCCTACAATGAGCAGTTCTTC,CASSYAPGSYNEQFF
TRBV29-1,many,NA,TRBJ2-3,TGCAGCGTTGTCGGGCCACGGGAGGGGGCTAGCACAGATACGCAGTATTTT,CSVVGPREGASTDTQYF
TRBV5-6,NA,NA,TRBJ2-7,TGTGCCAGCAGCGTGACAGGAACCACCTACGAGCAGTACTTC,CASSVTGTTYEQYF
TRBV4-2,few,TRBD2,TRBJ2-1,TGTGCCAGCAGCCAAGTGCCAGCGGGAGGGCCCCGGTTCTTC,CASSQVPAGGPRFF
TRBV24-1,many,TRBD1,TRBJ2-2,TGTGCCACCAGTCGCCGCAGGGACAGGGGGCATACCGGGGAGCTGTTTTTT,CATSRRRDRGHTGELFF
TRBV28,many,NA,TRBJ2-5,TGTGCCAGCAGTTTTCTGTACCAAGAGACCCAGTACTTC,CASSFLYQETQYF
TRBV7-9,few,NA,TRBJ2-7,TGTGCCAGCAGCTCCACGCAGGGGCGGGGAGAGCAGTACTTC,CASSSTQGRGEQYF
TRBV18,many,NA,TRBJ1-2,TGTGCCAGCTCAAACAATTGGGCGGAGTACACCTTC,CASSNNWAEYTF
TRBV7-9,NA,TRBD2,TRBJ2-3,TGTGCCAGCAGCTTAGGGTCCCTAGCGGGAACCACAGATACGCAGTATTTT,CASSLGSLAGTTDTQYF
TRBV30,many,NA,TRBJ1-4,TGTGCCTGGAGTGTGACAGCGGATGAAAAACTGTTTTTT,CAWSVTADEKLFF
TRBV6-1,few,TRBD1,TRBJ2-2,TGTGCCAGCAGTGAAACTTTCGGGACAGAAAACACCGGGGAGCTGTTTTTT,CASSETFGTENTGELFF
TRBV7-9,many,TRBD1,TRBJ1-4,TGTGCCAGCAGCTTAGCCCGGCCGGGACAGGGGAATGAAAAACTGTTTTTT,CASSLARPGQGNEKLFF
TRBV5-1,NA,TRBD1,TRBJ2-3,TGTGCCGGCAGCTTGCAGGGGGTAGAATTGGATACGCAGTATTTT,CAGSLQGVELDTQYF
TRBV5-4,many,TRBD2,TRBJ2-3,TGTGCCGGGAGCCCAGCGGGGGGCACAGATACGCAGTATTTT,CAGSPAGGTDTQYF
TRBV3-1,few,NA,TRBJ1-5,TGTGCCAGCAGCCAAGCCCACAGGGCTCAGCCCCAGCATTTT,CASSQAHRAQPQHF
TRBV3-1,many,TRBD2,TRBJ2-7,TGTGCCAGCAGCCAAGTGACTAGCGGGATGAATGAGCAGTACTTC,CASSQVTSGMNEQYF
TRBV30,many,NA,TRBJ2-7,TGTGCCTGGAGTGGGCCCATTGGTTACGAGCAGTACTTC,CAWSGPIGYEQYF
TRBV28,many,TRBD2,TRBJ2-5,TGTGCCAGCAGTTTGCGGGGGCAAGAGACCCAGTACTTC,CASSLRGQETQYF
TRBV7-9,NA,TRBD1,TRBJ1-4,TGTGCCAGCAGCAGCGACAGGGAAAATGAAAAACTGTTTTTT,CASSSDRENEKLFF
TRBV9,once,TRBD1,TRBJ1-2,TGTGCCAGCAGCACCCCGGGACAGGACAACTATGGCTACACCTTC,CASSTPGQDNYGYTF
TRBV2,many,NA,TRBJ2-3,TGTGCCAGCAGTGAGGGCCGTCAACCGACAGATACGCAGTATTTT,CASSEGRQPTDTQYF
TRBV27,many,NA,TRBJ1-4,TGTGCCAGCATTCCCGCTAATGAAAAACTGTTTTTT,CASIPANEKLFF
TRBV5-1,NA,TRBD2,TRBJ2-1,TGCGCCAGCAGCGTAGACGGGACTAGCGGTTTTAAGCAGTTCTTC,CASSVDGTSGFKQFF
TRBV15,NA,NA,TRBJ1-2,TGTGCCACCGGCAGAGACCCCCTGGGGGGCTATGGCTACACCTTC,CATGRDPLGGYGYTF
TRBV10-1,once,NA,TRBJ1-1,TGCGCCAGCAGTGAAGGGGCAATAGAGACTGAAGCTTTCTTT,CASSEGAIETEAFF
TRBV12-3/TRBV12-4,few,NA,TRBJ1-4,TGTGCCAGCCGCGACAGGAGGTGGGGGAAACTGTTTTTT,CASRDRRWGKLFF
TRBV10-3,few,TRBD2,TRBJ2-7,TGTGCCATCAGTGGAGGCCCACTAGCGGGCCGAGCCTACGAGCAGTACTTC,CAISGGPLAGRAYEQYF
TRBV6-1,few,NA,TRBJ2-5,TGTGCCAGCAGTCTTACCCCGGGGGCGGAAGAGACCCAGTACTTC,CASSLTPGAEETQYF
TRBV2,NA,TRBD1,TRBJ2-7,TGTGCCAGCAGTTTTGGGACAGGGGGCTGGTACGAGCAGTACTTC,CASSFGTGGWYEQYF
TRBV5-1,many,NA,TRBJ1-2,TGCGCCAGCAGCTTGGGGTGGGGCGACTATGGCTACACCTTC,CASSLGWGDYGYTF
TRBV4-2,NA,TRBD1,TRBJ2-7,TGTGCCAGCAGCCAAGTATTAGGGGGCCCGGGGGAGCAGTACTTC,CASSQVLGGPGEQYF